Here is one T cell receptor (beta chain) with its context. Its recognized antigen is unknown. Per-base quality was not reported, and no clone a single base away is much larger than it. This sample was included in a study of T-cell memory formation after mild COVID-19 (TCRdb year 2021). In the study overall: TCR sequence clusters from the two donors were largely donor specific. In a couple of donors, T-cell clones that expanded and contracted after mild COVID-19 were followed by sequencing TCRalpha and TCRbeta repertoires longitudinally. The cohort was made up of two young adult volunteers, one female and one male, who were previously healthy. General findings and caveats noted by the study authors: Contracting CD4+ clones were located mainly in the CM and EM memory subsets, whereas CD8+ clones were found to be enriched in EMRA. Some responding clones were found in pre-infection memory, which suggests that pre-existing cross-reactive memory T cells took part in the SARS-CoV-2 response. Whether the second-wave clones peaking on day 37 were SARS-CoV-2 specific was not confirmed. Balanced CD4/CD8 phenotypes were observed for clones contracting from day 15 to 85, whereas a bias towards CD4+ was observed for a second wave of clones expanding from day 15 to 37. The study covered only a couple of mild cases, and larger cohorts including severe cases with pre-infection samples were considered necessary.

Trimming at the junction amounts to 2 bases on V and 5 bases on J, and the germline ends lie 18 bases apart. Its CDR3 holds 16 amino acids, cysteine through phenylalanine. Here the CDR3 DNA is all that survives: 48 bases in frame from base 1. Sequences SGDLS (CDR1) and YYNGEE (CDR2) are obtained from the germline V gene. Sequencing was performed on an Illumina NovaSeq 6000. cDNA libraries for TCRalpha and TCRbeta were prepared by 5'RACE using constant-segment primers, with sample barcodes and unique molecular identifiers added. RNA was extracted from every sample with Trizol reagent. Amplification of the libraries took two PCR steps, and the second step added a second sample barcode plus Illumina TruSeq adapters. Libraries were sequenced on an Illumina NovaSeq with 2 x 150 bp paired-end reads. On the study's bioinformatics: With migec v1.2.7, reads were demultiplexed and then collapsed into UMI-guided consensus sequences. With mixcr v2.1.11, UMI consensuses were aligned to TRA and TRB V and J templates and assembled into clonotypes. A clonotype was counted as expanded or contracted only if both edgeR and NoisET called the change significant, with noise models trained on biological replicates. For edgeR calls, the thresholds were a false discovery rate-adjusted p below 0.01 and a log2 fold-change of 1. PCA with hierarchical clustering of max-normalized trajectories of the 1000 most abundant clonotypes was used as exploratory dynamics analysis. Separately sequenced CD4+ and CD8+ repertoires were used to assign the CD4 or CD8 phenotype of responding clones. The public reads were reanalyzed by TCRdb: fastp trimming at Q25, MiXCR alignment, in-frame beta chains only. Rows are unified per CDR3 protein, each entry keeping the most common DNA and genes. The V and J calls, along with clone size, are taken from TCRdb and not from the paper's own processing. The sample table records tens of thousands of distinct CDR3 sequences; approximately 30% of these occur just once. Jointly, the top ten make up approximately 43% of the sample.

Ficoll-Paque density gradient centrifugation was the method used to isolate PBMCs. Source material: PBMCs or a T cell subset sorted from them (not recorded which). The receptor chain draws on TRBV9 and TRBJ2-3; TRBD2 is a possible D gene, resting on 5 matching bases. The sequence was obtained from a man aged 18 to 29 who had mild COVID-19 (a few samples of this study predate the infection). The sample titles of this study are shuffled in the database, so cell type and time point are left out; the donor was told from shared clones. Read as DNA, the sequence is TGTGCCAGCAGCGTGCGGAGGAACGGTGGGAGAGATACGCAGTATTTT. Translated, it reads CASSVRRNGGRDTQYF.